The 11 T cell receptor beta chains below were found in one sample sequenced in a study of T cell responses to AZD1222 COVID-19 vaccine. TCRdb keeps only in-frame clones here, not all; method: immunoSEQ multiplex PCR. The sample lists roughly 25,000 clones; roughly nine tenths were seen once. Sequencing used peripheral blood, obtained 28 days after the second AZD1222 dose. The receptors originated from an adult who received the AZD1222 COVID-19 vaccine.

In its sample, this clone was seen a few times. J is TRBJ1-5 and V is TRBV27, with D possibly matching TRBD1 (5 bases). V shed 2 bases and J shed 5 bases, with 7 bases lying between them. Germline values: CDR1 MNHEY, CDR2 SMNVEV (reference sequence). This CDR3 is 13 amino acids long. CDR3 coding DNA: TGTGCCAGCAGTTTAAGGGGTCATCAGCCCCAGCATTTT. Encoded protein: CASSLRGHQPQHF.

V gene TRBV11-2 combines with J gene TRBJ2-2; 10 positions match TRBD2. Trimming removed 1 base from V and 4 bases from J; junction bases left unmatched: 3. The CDR3 totals 16 residues. Per germline, CDR1 SGHAT and CDR2 FQNNGV. The CDR3 bases are TGTGCCAGCAGCTTAGTACTAGCGGGGTTCACCGGGGAGCTGTTTTTT. This gives the protein CASSLVLAGFTGELFF.

The J gene is TRBJ1-6, the V gene TRBV11-2, with D perhaps matching TRBD1 (5 bases). CDR1 SGHAT and CDR2 FQNNGV come from the germline V gene. V was trimmed by 3 bases and J by 7 bases, leaving 10 bases between them. The CDR3 runs 14 residues. As DNA, the CDR3 is TGTGCCAGCAGCTTCGGCAGGGAAAATTCACCCCTCCACTTT. Protein product: CASSFGRENSPLHF.

The V gene is TRBV2, the J gene TRBJ2-5, with D perhaps being TRBD1 or TRBD2 (5 bases each). V shed 3 bases and J shed 5 bases, with 13 bases lying between them. This CDR3 comprises 14 residues. CDR1 is SNHLY and CDR2 is FYNNEI in the germline V gene. CDR3 residues: CASSDRQGGETQYF. The CDR3 coding sequence is TGTGCCAGCAGTGACAGGCAGGGCGGGGAGACCCAGTACTTC.

The genes are TRBV7-9 and TRBJ2-2; D is uncertain. The CDR3 contains 13 residues. CDR1 and CDR2 from the germline V gene are SEHNR and FQNEAQ (reference sequence). Between the trimmed V and J ends, which lost 3 bases and 3 bases, there was a span of 5 bases. This CDR3 reads CASSLFDTGELFF. The CDR3 coding sequence is TGTGCCAGCAGCTTGTTCGACACCGGGGAGCTGTTTTTT. Combining the CDR3 with reference TRBV7-9 and TRBJ2-2 gives the whole variable domain DTGVSQNPRHKITKRGQNVTFRCDPISEHNRLYWYRQTLGQGPEFLTYFQNEAQLEKSRLLSDRFSAERPKGSFSTLEIQRTEQGDSAMYLCASSLFDTGELFFGEGSRLTVL.

The chain joins TRBV2 to TRBJ1-5; D possibly corresponds to TRBD1 (5 bases). V lost 3 bases and J 6 bases, leaving 12 bases between the germline ends. Germline values: CDR1 SNHLY, CDR2 FYNNEI. The CDR3 loop spans 14 amino acids. In DNA form, the CDR3 reads TGTGCCAGCAGTGATGCGGGGGAAATTCAGCCCCAGCATTTT. It specifies CASSDAGEIQPQHF.

The chain uses TRBV6-5 and TRBJ1-5; tentatively, D is TRBD1 (6 bases). The CDR3 extends over 13 amino acids. CDR1 MNHEY and CDR2 SVGAGI come from the germline V gene. V was cut by 7 bases and J by 6 bases, with 13 bases left in between. The CDR3 reads CASTDWGLQPQHF. The CDR3 DNA sequence: TGTGCCAGCACCGACTGGGGGCTTCAGCCCCAGCATTTT.

The chain employs TRBV3-1 (or the pseudogene TRBV3-2) and TRBJ2-1; no definite D call. The length of the CDR3 is 12 residues. The ends were cut back, 1 base at V and 8 bases at J, with 6 bases in the middle. Germline V gene sequence: CDR1 LGHDT, CDR2 YNNKEL (reference sequence). The CDR3 DNA reads TGTGCCAGCAGCCAAGTGGTCTATGAGCAGTTCTTC. It specifies CASSQVVYEQFF.

The V and J genes are TRBV2 and TRBJ2-7; 13 positions agree with TRBD2. The junction had 10 bases not matched to a gene; V was cut back by 5 bases and J by 6 bases. CDR1 and CDR2 from the germline V gene are SNHLY and FYNNEI. The CDR3 length is 16 residues. CDR3 bases: TGTGCCAGCAGTTACTCGATCGGGACTAGCGGGGTCGAGCAGTACTTC. Residues: CASSYSIGTSGVEQYF.

The genes are TRBV3-1 (or the pseudogene TRBV3-2) and TRBJ1-1; weak D call: TRBD1 (5 bases). Germline-derived CDR1 and CDR2 are LGHDT and YNNKEL (reference sequence). This CDR3 has 15 amino acids. V was clipped by 1 base and J by 3 bases, with 12 bases between them. The CDR3 sequence is CASSQAALGDTEAFF. The CDR3 nucleotides read TGTGCCAGCAGCCAAGCCGCGTTAGGGGACACTGAAGCTTTCTTT.

The sample holds one count of this clone. DNA for the CDR3: TGTGCCAGCAGTTTCGCTGGCCGAACAGATACGCAGTATTTT. It translates to CASSFAGRTDTQYF. The rearrangement uses TRBV28 and TRBJ2-3; D not certain. The germline V and J ends were trimmed by 3 bases and 3 bases, with 10 bases remaining between them. The CDR3 sequence is 14 residues long. CDR1 is MDHEN, CDR2 SYDVKM, per germline.